The sequence of this T cell receptor beta chain was determined in a study of T cells in Graves' hyperthyroidism and ophthalmopathy. This clonotype was observed many times. RNA transcripts yielded amplified TCR beta CDR3 regions. The study used the HTBI primer set for a first-round RT-PCR of the TCR CDR3. TCRdb analysed the multiplex PCR reads with MiXCR anew, one entry per CDR3 protein. The data hold approximately 400,000 distinct CDR3 sequences, with about 18% observed a single time. This clonotype was sampled from a man between 18 and 35 years old with Graves' ophthalmopathy. The sample taken for sequencing was blood.

CDR3 DNA: TGTGCCAGCAGCTTAGCTAACTTTGGGTTCCCCGAGCAGTACTTC. Translated: CASSLANFGFPEQYF. This rearrangement joins TRBV7-9 to TRBJ2-7; no definite D call. The germline V gene encodes CDR1 SEHNR and CDR2 FQNEAQ (reference sequence). This CDR3 is built from 15 residues. Trimming left V 0 bases short and J 6 bases short, with 15 bases between.